This TCR beta chain originates from a study of human T cells and chemical hapten exposure. Study as a whole: The study lasted around 22 weeks, and patients were dosed weekly with diphenylcyclopropenone on the scalp throughout. Patch testing placed 0.01% DPC on the upper back, with readings at 6 days.

This clonotype has at least ten counts. Time point denoted: pre-sensitization, week 0. Indicated treatment: therapeutic diphenylcyclopropenone sensitization with weekly scalp DPC. TCRdb fed the RACE reads into MiXCR, producing one record per CDR3 protein. The table lists about 120,000 distinct CDR3 sequences, roughly 13% of them singletons. The V end was cut by 0 bases, the J end by 1 base, with 9 bases between. The CDR3 spans 15 residues. Germline CDR1 SGHAT, CDR2 FQNNGV. The J gene is TRBJ1-2, the V gene TRBV11-2; D not certain. The sequence was obtained from a woman between 18 and 29 years old with alopecia areata. Some clones in this sample may be carry-over from other donors' samples. The sequences come from whole blood, collected in connection with sensitization to the hapten diphenylcyclopropenone (DPC). The CDR3 DNA reads as TGTGCCAGCAGCTTAGAGGCGACATTTAACTATGGCTACACCTTC. The encoded protein is CASSLEATFNYGYTF.